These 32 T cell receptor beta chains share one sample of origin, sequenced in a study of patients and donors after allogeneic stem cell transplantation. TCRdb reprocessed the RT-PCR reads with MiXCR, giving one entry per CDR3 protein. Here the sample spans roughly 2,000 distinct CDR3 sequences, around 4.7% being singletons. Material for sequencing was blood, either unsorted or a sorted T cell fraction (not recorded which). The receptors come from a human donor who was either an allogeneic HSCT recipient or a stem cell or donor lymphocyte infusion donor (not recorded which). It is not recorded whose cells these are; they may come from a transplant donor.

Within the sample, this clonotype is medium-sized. The CDR3 region is CSVQGPEGFEQFF. The CDR3 region has the DNA TGCAGCGTTCAGGGGCCGGAGGGATTTGAGCAGTTCTTC. This chain links TRBV29-1 with TRBJ2-1, with D tentatively TRBD1 or TRBD2 (6 bases each). Deletions cut 5 bases from V and 9 bases from J, with 17 bases between. The CDR3 is made up of 13 amino acids. CDR1 and CDR2 (germline): SQVTM, ANQGSEA.

CDR3 nucleotide sequence: TGTGCCAGCAGTCAATACAGGGACCAAGAGACCCAGTACTTC. It specifies CASSQYRDQETQYF. The V gene is TRBV7-9, the J gene TRBJ2-5, with a weak D call TRBD1 (6 bases). Germline CDR1 is SEHNR and CDR2 is FQNEAQ (reference sequence). The V end lost 6 bases, the J end lost 0 bases, and 11 bases lay between the germline ends. The CDR3 contains 14 residues.

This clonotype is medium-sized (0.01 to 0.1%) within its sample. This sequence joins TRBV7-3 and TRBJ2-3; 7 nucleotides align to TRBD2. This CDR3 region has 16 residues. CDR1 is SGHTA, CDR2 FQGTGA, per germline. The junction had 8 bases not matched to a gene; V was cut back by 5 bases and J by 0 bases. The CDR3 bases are TGTGCCAGCAGCCCACTGGGTAGCGGGAGCACAGATACGCAGTATTTT. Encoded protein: CASSPLGSGSTDTQYF. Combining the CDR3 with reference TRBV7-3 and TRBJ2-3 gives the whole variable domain GAGVSQTPSNKVTEKGKYVELRCDPISGHTALYWYRQSLGQGPEFLIYFQGTGAADDSGLPNDRFFAVRPEGSVSTLKIQRTERGDSAVYLCASSPLGSGSTDTQYFGPGTRLTVL.

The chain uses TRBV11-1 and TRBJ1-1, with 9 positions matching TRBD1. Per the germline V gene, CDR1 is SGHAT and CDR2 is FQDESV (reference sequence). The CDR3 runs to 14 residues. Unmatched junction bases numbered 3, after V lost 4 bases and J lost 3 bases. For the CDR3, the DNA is TGTGCCAGCAGCTCCACAGGGGGCCACACTGAAGCTTTCTTT. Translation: CASSSTGGHTEAFF.

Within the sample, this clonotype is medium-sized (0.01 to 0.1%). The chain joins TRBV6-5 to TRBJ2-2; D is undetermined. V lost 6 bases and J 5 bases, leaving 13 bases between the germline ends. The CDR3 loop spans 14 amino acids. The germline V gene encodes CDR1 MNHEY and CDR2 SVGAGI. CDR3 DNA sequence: TGTGCCAGCAGACCAGTTCGGGTAACCGGGGAGCTGTTTTTT. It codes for CASRPVRVTGELFF.

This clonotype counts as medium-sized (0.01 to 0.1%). CDR3 amino acids: CASSQGVHYEQYF. DNA for the CDR3: TGTGCCAGCAGCCAGGGGGTGCACTACGAGCAGTACTTC. V usage is TRBV12-3 or TRBV12-4 and J usage is TRBJ2-7, with 7 bases identical to TRBD1. This CDR3 is 13 amino acids long. The V segment lost 6 bases and the J segment 3 bases; nucleotides outside the gene matches: 5.

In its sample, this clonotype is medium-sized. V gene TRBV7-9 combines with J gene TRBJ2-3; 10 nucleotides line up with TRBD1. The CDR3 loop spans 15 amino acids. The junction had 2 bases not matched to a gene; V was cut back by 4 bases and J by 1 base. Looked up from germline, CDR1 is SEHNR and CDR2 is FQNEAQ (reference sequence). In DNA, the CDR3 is TGTGCCAGCAGCTCCGGGACAGGGGGCACAGATACGCAGTATTTT. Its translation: CASSSGTGGTDTQYF.

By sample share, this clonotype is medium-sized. The CDR3, as DNA: TGTGCCGGGTTGACAGGGTACGAGCAGTTCTTC. Its translation is CAGLTGYEQFF. The J gene is TRBJ2-1, the V gene TRBV2, with 7 bases that match TRBD1. CDR1 is SNHLY, CDR2 FYNNEI, per germline. This CDR3 region has 11 residues. V lost 11 bases and J lost 10; bases outside the gene matches: 8.

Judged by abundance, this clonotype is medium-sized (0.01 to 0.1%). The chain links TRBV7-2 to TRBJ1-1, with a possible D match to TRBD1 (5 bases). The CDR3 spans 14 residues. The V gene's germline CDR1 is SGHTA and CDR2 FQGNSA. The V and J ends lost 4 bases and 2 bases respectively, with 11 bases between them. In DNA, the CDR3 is TGTGCCAGCAGCTCGGACACATTAAACACTGAAGCTTTCTTT. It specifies CASSSDTLNTEAFF.

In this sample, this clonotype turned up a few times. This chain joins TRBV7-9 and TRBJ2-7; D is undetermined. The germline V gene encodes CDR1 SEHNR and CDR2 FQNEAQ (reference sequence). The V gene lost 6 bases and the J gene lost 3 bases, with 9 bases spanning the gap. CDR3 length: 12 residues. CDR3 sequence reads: CASSPASYEQYF. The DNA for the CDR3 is TGTGCCAGCAGTCCGGCCAGCTACGAGCAGTACTTC.

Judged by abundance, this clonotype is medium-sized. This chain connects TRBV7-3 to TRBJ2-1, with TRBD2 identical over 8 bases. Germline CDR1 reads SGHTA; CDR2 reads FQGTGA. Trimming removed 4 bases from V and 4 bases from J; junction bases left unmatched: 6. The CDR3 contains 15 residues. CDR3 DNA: TGTGCCAGCAGCTCCAGACTAGCGTCGTACAATGAGCAGTTCTTC. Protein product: CASSSRLASYNEQFF.

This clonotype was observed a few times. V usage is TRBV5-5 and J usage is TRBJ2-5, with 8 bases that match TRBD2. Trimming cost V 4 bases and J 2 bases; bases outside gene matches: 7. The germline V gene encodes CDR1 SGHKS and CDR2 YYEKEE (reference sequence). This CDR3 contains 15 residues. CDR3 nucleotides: TGTGCCAGCAGCCGACTAGCGACAGATCAAGAGACCCAGTACTTC. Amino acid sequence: CASSRLATDQETQYF.

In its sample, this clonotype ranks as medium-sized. This CDR3 is CASLSWGTDTQYF. DNA of the CDR3: TGTGCCAGCTTATCCTGGGGCACAGATACGCAGTATTTT. This chain connects TRBV7-9 to TRBJ2-3; the D is unclear. The CDR3 extends over 13 amino acids. CDR1 is SEHNR and CDR2 is FQNEAQ in the germline V gene (reference sequence). Trimming took 8 bases from V and 1 from J, leaving 10 bases between them.

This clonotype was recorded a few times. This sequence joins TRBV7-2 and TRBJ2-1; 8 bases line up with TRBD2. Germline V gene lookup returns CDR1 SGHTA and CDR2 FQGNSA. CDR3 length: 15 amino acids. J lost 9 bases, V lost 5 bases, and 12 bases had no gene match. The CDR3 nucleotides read TGTGCCAGCAGCCCCCGGGCGGGAGGCTGGGGTGAGCAGTTCTTC. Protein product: CASSPRAGGWGEQFF.

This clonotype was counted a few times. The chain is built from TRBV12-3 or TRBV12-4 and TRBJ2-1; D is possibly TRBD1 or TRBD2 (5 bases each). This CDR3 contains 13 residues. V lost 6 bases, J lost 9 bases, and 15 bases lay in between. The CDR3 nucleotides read TGTGCCAGCAGCCCCCTGAGGGGTACTGAGCAGTTCTTC. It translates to CASSPLRGTEQFF.

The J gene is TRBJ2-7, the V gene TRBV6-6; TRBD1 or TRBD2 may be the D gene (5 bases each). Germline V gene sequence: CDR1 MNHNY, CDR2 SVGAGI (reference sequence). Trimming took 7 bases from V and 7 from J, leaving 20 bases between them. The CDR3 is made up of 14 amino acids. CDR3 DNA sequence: TGTGCCAGCAACTCCGGGACCGCCTGGGGGGAGCAGTACTTC. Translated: CASNSGTAWGEQYF.

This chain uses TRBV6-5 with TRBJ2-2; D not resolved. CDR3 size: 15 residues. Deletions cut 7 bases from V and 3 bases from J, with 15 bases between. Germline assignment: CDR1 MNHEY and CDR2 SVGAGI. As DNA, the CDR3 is TGTGCCAGCACACCCACTTACACGGACACCGGGGAGCTGTTTTTT. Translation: CASTPTYTDTGELFF.

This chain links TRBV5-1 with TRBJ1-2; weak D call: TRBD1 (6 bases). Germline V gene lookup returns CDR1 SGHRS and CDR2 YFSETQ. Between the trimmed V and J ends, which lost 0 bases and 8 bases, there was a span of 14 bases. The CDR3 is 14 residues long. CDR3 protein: CASSLATTGHGYTF. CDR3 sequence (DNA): TGCGCCAGCAGCTTGGCTACAACAGGGCACGGCTACACCTTC.

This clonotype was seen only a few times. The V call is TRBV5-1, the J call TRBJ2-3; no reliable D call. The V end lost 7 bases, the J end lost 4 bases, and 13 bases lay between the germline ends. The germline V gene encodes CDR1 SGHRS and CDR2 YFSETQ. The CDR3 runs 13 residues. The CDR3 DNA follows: TGCGCCAGCCAGAAAGCTTTGTCAGATACGCAGTATTTT. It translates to CASQKALSDTQYF.

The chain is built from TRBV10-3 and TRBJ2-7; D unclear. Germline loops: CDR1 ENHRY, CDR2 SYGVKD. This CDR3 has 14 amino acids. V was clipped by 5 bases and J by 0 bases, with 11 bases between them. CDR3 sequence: CAISPGRDSYEQYF. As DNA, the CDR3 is TGTGCCATCAGTCCCGGACGAGACTCCTACGAGCAGTACTTC.

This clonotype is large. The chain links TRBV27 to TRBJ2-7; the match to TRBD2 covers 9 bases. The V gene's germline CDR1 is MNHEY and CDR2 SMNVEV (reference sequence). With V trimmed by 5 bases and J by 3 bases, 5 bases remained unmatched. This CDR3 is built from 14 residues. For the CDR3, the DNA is TGTGCCAGCAGTCTCATAGCGGGAGTCTACGAGCAGTACTTC. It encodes CASSLIAGVYEQYF.

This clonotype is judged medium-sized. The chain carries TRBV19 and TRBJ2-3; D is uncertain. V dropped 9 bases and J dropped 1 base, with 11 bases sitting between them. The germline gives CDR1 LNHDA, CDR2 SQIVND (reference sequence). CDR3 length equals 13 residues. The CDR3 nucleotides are TGTGCCAGCGCGCCAACGGGCACAGATACGCAGTATTTT. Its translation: CASAPTGTDTQYF.

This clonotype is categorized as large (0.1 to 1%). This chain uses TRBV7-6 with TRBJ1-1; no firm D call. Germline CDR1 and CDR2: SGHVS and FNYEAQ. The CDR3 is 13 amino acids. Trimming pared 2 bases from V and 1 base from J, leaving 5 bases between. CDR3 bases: TGTGCCAGCAGCTTAAACCAGAACACTGAAGCTTTCTTT. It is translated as CASSLNQNTEAFF.

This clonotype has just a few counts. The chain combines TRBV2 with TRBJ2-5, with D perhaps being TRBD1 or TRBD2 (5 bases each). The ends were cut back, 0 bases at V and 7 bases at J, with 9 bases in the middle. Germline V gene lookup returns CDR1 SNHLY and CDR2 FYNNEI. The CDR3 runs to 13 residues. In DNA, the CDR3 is TGTGCCAGCAGTGAAGCGCCTGGGGGGACCCAGTACTTC. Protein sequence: CASSEAPGGTQYF.

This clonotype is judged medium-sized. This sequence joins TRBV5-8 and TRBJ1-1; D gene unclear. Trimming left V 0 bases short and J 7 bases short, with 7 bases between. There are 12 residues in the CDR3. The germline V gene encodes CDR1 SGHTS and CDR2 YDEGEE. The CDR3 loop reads CASSLVAVEAFF. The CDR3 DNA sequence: TGTGCCAGCAGCTTGGTGGCGGTTGAAGCTTTCTTT.

The CDR3, as DNA: TGTGCCAGCTCACCAACGGCCCGGGGGAGTCAGCCCCAGCATTTT. Translation gives CASSPTARGSQPQHF. The V and J genes are TRBV18 and TRBJ1-5, with a possible D match to TRBD1 (5 bases). Trimming took 2 bases from V and 6 from J, leaving 14 bases between them. The CDR3 is made up of 15 amino acids. The germline V gene has CDR1 KGHSH and CDR2 LQKENI. The full variable domain, in which reference TRBV18 and TRBJ1-5 provide the parts outside the CDR3, is NAGVMQNPRHLVRRRGQEARLRCSPMKGHSHVYWYRQLPEEGLKFMVYLQKENIIDESGMPKERFSAEFPKEGPSILRIQQVVRGDSAAYFCASSPTARGSQPQHFGDGTRLSIL.

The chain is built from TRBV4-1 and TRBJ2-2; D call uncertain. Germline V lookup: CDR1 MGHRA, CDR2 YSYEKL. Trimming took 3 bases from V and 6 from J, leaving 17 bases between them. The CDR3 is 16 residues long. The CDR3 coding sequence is TGCGCCAGCAGCCAGGGCTGGGGAATTTCGGCCGGGGAGCTGTTTTTT. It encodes CASSQGWGISAGELFF.

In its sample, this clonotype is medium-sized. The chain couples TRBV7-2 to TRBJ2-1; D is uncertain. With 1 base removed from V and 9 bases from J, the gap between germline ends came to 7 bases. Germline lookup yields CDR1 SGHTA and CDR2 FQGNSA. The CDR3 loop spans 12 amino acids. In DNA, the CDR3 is TGTGCCAGCAGCTTAGATAAGGGTGAGCAGTTCTTC. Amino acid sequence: CASSLDKGEQFF.

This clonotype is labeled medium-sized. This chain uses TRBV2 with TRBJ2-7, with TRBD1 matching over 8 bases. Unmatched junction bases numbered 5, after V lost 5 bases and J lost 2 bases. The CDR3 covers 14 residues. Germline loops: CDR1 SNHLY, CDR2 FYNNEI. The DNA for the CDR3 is TGTGCCAGCAGTCCCGGGACAGGACCCTACGAGCAGTACTTC. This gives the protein CASSPGTGPYEQYF.

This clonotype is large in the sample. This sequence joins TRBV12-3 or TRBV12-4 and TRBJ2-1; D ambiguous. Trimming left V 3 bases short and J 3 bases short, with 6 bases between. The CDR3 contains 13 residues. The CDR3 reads CASSFSGYNEQFF. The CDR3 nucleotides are TGTGCCAGCAGTTTTTCCGGCTACAATGAGCAGTTCTTC.

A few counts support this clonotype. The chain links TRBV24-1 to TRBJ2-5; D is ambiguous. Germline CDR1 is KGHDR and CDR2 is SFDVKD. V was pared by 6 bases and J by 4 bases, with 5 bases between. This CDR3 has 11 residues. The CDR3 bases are TGTGCCACCAGTTTAGGAGAGACCCAGTACTTC. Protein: CATSLGETQYF.

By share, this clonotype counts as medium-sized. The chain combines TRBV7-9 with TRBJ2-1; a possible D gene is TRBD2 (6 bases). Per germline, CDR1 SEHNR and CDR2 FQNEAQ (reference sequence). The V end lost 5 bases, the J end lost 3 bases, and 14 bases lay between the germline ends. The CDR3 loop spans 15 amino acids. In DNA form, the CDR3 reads TGTGCCAGCAGCCGAGAGACTAGATTCTACAATGAGCAGTTCTTC. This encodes CASSRETRFYNEQFF.